Listed below are T cell receptor beta chains from one sample, sequenced in a study of blood T cell repertoires in COVID-19. The data were produced by immunoSEQ multiplex PCR, yet TCRdb's version contains in-frame clones alone and is incomplete. The sample includes around 140,000 clones, about 87% of them seen just once. The sample comprised peripheral blood. These receptor sequences come from a man over 45 with active COVID-19. The CDR3 runs from the conserved cysteine through the conserved F or W. D genes are given only for firm matches.

J: TRBJ1-1
D: .
V: TRBV3-1/TRBV3-2
DNA: TGTGCCAGCAGCCAAGTGGGGGCCCGGACTGAAGCTTTCTTT
CDR3: CASSQVGARTEAFF

J: TRBJ1-5
D: .
V: TRBV4-3
DNA: TGCGCCAGCAGCATCAAAATCGGAGGGAGACATCAGCCCCAGCATTTT
CDR3: CASSIKIGGRHQPQHF

J: TRBJ2-7
D: TRBD2
V: TRBV11-2
DNA: TGTGCCAGCAGCAAGACTAGCGGGGGGTCCTACGAGCAGTACTTC
CDR3: CASSKTSGGSYEQYF

J: TRBJ2-5
D: .
V: TRBV30
DNA: TGTGCCTGGAGCCGGGGAGGAGAGACCCAGTACTTC
CDR3: CAWSRGGETQYF

J: TRBJ2-3
D: .
V: TRBV5-1
DNA: TGCGCCAGCAGCTTGGACACTATCACAGATACGCAGTATTTT
CDR3: CASSLDTITDTQYF

J: TRBJ1-2
D: .
V: TRBV6-5
DNA: TGTGCCAGCAGTCGCGGTAGGGGCTATGGCTACACCTTC
CDR3: CASSRGRGYGYTF

J: TRBJ2-1
D: .
V: TRBV19
DNA: TGTGCCAGTAGTAGGGCAGGGGGGTACAATGAGCAGTTCTTC
CDR3: CASSRAGGYNEQFF

J: TRBJ2-2
D: .
V: TRBV7-6
DNA: TGTGCCAGCAGCTTAGCGAACCTCTGGGGAGGCGGGGAGCTGTTTTTT
CDR3: CASSLANLWGGGELFF

J: TRBJ2-1
D: .
V: TRBV6-5
DNA: TGTGCCAGCAGTTACAAGGGGAAAGGCTACAATGAGCAGTTCTTC
CDR3: CASSYKGKGYNEQFF

J: TRBJ1-3
D: .
V: TRBV29-1
DNA: TGCAGCGTTGCCCTAGGTGGAAACACCATATATTTT
CDR3: CSVALGGNTIYF

J: TRBJ2-5
D: .
V: TRBV4-1
DNA: TGCGCCAGCAGCCAACTACCGGGCGGGGGCGGTTACTTC
CDR3: CASSQLPGGGGYF

J: TRBJ2-2
D: TRBD2
V: TRBV7-2
DNA: TGTGCCAGCAGCTTTAAACTAGCGGGTACCGGGGAGCTGTTTTTT
CDR3: CASSFKLAGTGELFF

J: TRBJ2-3
D: .
V: TRBV19
DNA: TGTGCCAGTAGCTGGACTATTTCCACAGATACGCAGTATTTT
CDR3: CASSWTISTDTQYF

J: TRBJ2-7
D: TRBD2
V: TRBV10-3
DNA: TGTGCCATCAGCTTGACTCCCCGACTAGCAGATTTCTACGAGCAGTACTTC
CDR3: CAISLTPRLADFYEQYF

J: TRBJ2-3
D: TRBD2
V: TRBV11-3
DNA: TGTGCCAGCAGGCGCCGTAGCGGGGCTAGCACAGATACGCAGTATTTT
CDR3: CASRRRSGASTDTQYF

J: TRBJ1-3
D: TRBD1
V: TRBV6-6
DNA: TGTGCCAGCAGGCAACCGGGACAGTCCTCTGGAAACACCATATATTTT
CDR3: CASRQPGQSSGNTIYF

J: TRBJ1-2
D: TRBD1
V: TRBV19
DNA: TGTGCCAGTAGCGGGACAGGGTTTGGCTACACCTTC
CDR3: CASSGTGFGYTF

J: TRBJ2-5
D: TRBD2
V: TRBV4-2
DNA: TGTGCCAGCAGCCAGGCTAGCGGGGAAGAGACCCAGTACTTC
CDR3: CASSQASGEETQYF

J: TRBJ2-2
D: TRBD1
V: TRBV6-5
DNA: TGTGCCAGCACCCGGACAGGCACCGGGGAGCTGTTTTTT
CDR3: CASTRTGTGELFF

J: TRBJ2-5
D: .
V: TRBV3-1/TRBV3-2
DNA: TGTGCCAGCAGCGGCTTGGAGACCCAGTACTTC
CDR3: CASSGLETQYF

J: TRBJ1-5
D: .
V: TRBV30
DNA: TGTGCCTTTGAAACAAAAGATAGCAATCAGCCCCAGCATTTT
CDR3: CAFETKDSNQPQHF

J: TRBJ1-1
D: TRBD1
V: TRBV2
DNA: TGTGCCAGCAGTCGCCGGGACAGGGGCACTGAAGCTTTCTTT
CDR3: CASSRRDRGTEAFF

J: TRBJ1-2
D: TRBD1
V: TRBV6-6
DNA: TGTGCCAGCAGTTCCATGACAGGGTATTCTGGCTACACCTTC
CDR3: CASSSMTGYSGYTF

J: TRBJ2-7
D: TRBD1
V: TRBV19
DNA: TGTGCCAGTTTTGGCCAGACAGGGCTTGGTTGCTGCGAGCAGTACTTC
CDR3: CASFGQTGLGCCEQYF